This TCR beta chain appears in the sequencing data of a study of shared clonotypes between healthy human individuals. The overall study: Per-donor plates numbered three CD4 naive, three CD4 memory, two CD8 naive and one CD8 memory.

A remark on this clone: Its antigen is not identified.

Findings and caveats of the study: Measured sharing among donors was expected to vary with sequencing depth.

With 2 bases clipped from V and 5 bases from J, the junction kept 5 bases outside the gene matches. The CDR3 extends over 15 amino acids. CDR1 is MNHNS, CDR2 SASEGT, per germline. Sequencing used immunoSEQ multiplex PCR; TCRdb keeps in-frame clones, though not all of them. The table lists about 2.3 million clones, less than 95% of them singletons. V and J are TRBV6-1 and TRBJ1-4; 7 bases fit TRBD1. Sequenced: naive CD4+ T cells from PBMCs. Subset reported: CD45RA+ positively selected. This TCR came from a young man in good health. Some clones in this sample may be carry-over from other donors' samples. This chain's CDR3 is CASSELGQYNEKLFF. CDR3 coding DNA: TGTGCCAGCAGTGAATTGGGACAGTACAATGAAAAACTGTTTTTT.